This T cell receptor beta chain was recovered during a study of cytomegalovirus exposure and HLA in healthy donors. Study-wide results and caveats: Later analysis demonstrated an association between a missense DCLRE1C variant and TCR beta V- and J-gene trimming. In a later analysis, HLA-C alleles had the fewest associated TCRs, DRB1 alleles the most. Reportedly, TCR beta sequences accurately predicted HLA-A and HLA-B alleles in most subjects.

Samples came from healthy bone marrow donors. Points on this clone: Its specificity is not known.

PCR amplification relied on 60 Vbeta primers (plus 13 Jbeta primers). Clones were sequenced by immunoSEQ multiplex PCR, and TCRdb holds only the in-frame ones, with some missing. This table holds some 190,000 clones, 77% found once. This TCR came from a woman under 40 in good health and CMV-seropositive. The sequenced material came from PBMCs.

CDR3 in DNA: TGTGCCAGCAGTCAGGTCAGGGTGGATTCACCCCTCCACTTT. Protein: CASSQVRVDSPLHF. This sequence joins TRBV6-6 and TRBJ1-6, with D possibly TRBD1 on 5 matching bases. This CDR3 is built from 14 residues. The ends were cut back, 5 bases at V and 8 bases at J, with 13 bases in the middle. Germline CDR1 is MNHNY and CDR2 is SVGAGI (reference sequence).